What follows are 19 T cell receptor beta chains derived from one specimen sequenced in a study of sequential checkpoint blockade in melanoma. Profiled with immunoSEQ multiplex PCR; TCRdb holds only in-frame clones, not every one. The data show tens of thousands of clones, with nearly 90% seen just once and 9.5% to 15% held by the top ten. As for treatment: randomized to nivolumab then ipilimumab (arm A) or the reverse (arm B). This specimen consisted of CD8+ T cells sorted from blood (inferred from file names), obtained from a patient given nivolumab and ipilimumab in sequence. These receptors all come from a human donor with melanoma.

The chain employs TRBV7-3 and TRBJ2-1; 11 bases map to TRBD2. There are 16 residues in the CDR3. CDR1 and CDR2 from the germline V gene are SGHTA and FQGTGA. After removal of 4 bases from V and 5 bases from J, the junction contained 7 bases not matched to a gene. CDR3: CASSSGLAGPDNEQFF. The CDR3 coding sequence is TGTGCCAGCAGCTCAGGACTAGCGGGCCCCGACAATGAGCAGTTCTTC.

A few counts support this clone. This sequence joins TRBV13 and TRBJ2-7; D is perhaps TRBD1 (5 bases). Trimming shortened V by 7 bases and J by 1 base, and 11 bases separated the two germline ends. The length of the CDR3 is 13 residues. In germline, CDR1 is PRHDT, CDR2 FYEKMQ (reference sequence). CDR3: CASTKGISYEQYV. CDR3 sequence (DNA): TGTGCCAGCACCAAGGGGATATCCTACGAGCAGTACGTC.

With regard to this clone: Sequence at one end of the junction differs from germline and may be a read error. J is TRBJ1-1 and V is TRBV7-8; D perhaps matches TRBD1 (6 bases). The CDR3 consists of 15 residues. CDR1 SGHVS and CDR2 FQNEAQ come from the germline V gene. CDR3 coding DNA: TGTGCCAGCAGCCTAGACGGGACACTCTCCACTGGAGCTTTCTTT. It specifies CASSLDGTLSTGAFF. Combining the CDR3 with reference TRBV7-8 and TRBJ1-1 gives the whole variable domain GAGVSQSPRYKVAKRGQDVALRCDPISGHVSLFWYQQALGQGPEFLTYFQNEAQLDKSGLPSDRFFAERPEGSVSTLKIQRTQQEDSAVYLCASSLDGTLSTGAFFGQGTRLTVV.

The gene calls are TRBV4-1 and TRBJ2-1, with D perhaps matching TRBD2 (5 bases). CDR1 is MGHRA and CDR2 is YSYEKL in the germline V gene. V lost 1 base, J lost 10 bases, and 5 bases lay in between. This CDR3 comprises 11 residues. The CDR3 DNA sequence: TGCGCCAGCAGCCAAGGACTAGAGCAGTTCTTC. Its protein is CASSQGLEQFF.

The chain links TRBV27 to TRBJ2-7, with D uncertain. Germline values: CDR1 MNHEY, CDR2 SMNVEV (reference sequence). This CDR3 contains 14 residues. V lost 5 bases to trimming and J lost 2 bases, with 13 bases between them. The CDR3 DNA follows: TGTGCCAGCAGTAAGACAATTGAACCCTACGAGCAGTACTTC. Translation: CASSKTIEPYEQYF.

This clone appeared a few times. The chain has TRBV15 and TRBJ2-1; 8 positions match TRBD1. Germline V lookup: CDR1 LNHNV, CDR2 YYDKDF (reference sequence). Trimming cost V 2 bases and J 5 bases; bases outside gene matches: 8. CDR3 length: 16 residues. In DNA form, the CDR3 reads TGTGCCACCAGCAGATATTGGATGGACAGGGACAATGAGCAGTTCTTC. Translated: CATSRYWMDRDNEQFF. The full variable domain, completed using reference TRBV15 and TRBJ2-1, is DAMVIQNPRYQVTQFGKPVTLSCSQTLNHNVMYWYQQKSSQAPKLLFHYYDKDFNNEADTPDNFQSRRPNTSFCFLDIRSPGLGDTAMYLCATSRYWMDRDNEQFFGPGTRLTVL.

CDR3 in amino acids: CASSLSLSVWYEQYF. DNA for the CDR3: TGTGCCAGCAGTTTATCGTTATCCGTGTGGTACGAGCAGTACTTC. The chain recombines TRBV27 with TRBJ2-5, with D uncertain. The closer fit of TRBJ2-7 to the DNA end suggests the J call may be wrong. CDR3 length equals 15 residues. Per germline, CDR1 MNHEY and CDR2 SMNVEV (reference sequence).

This chain uses TRBV9 with TRBJ2-1; 7 bases map to TRBD1. The CDR3 consists of 14 residues. The V gene's germline CDR1 is SGDLS and CDR2 YYNGEE. J lost 6 bases, V lost 2 bases, and 5 bases had no gene match. The CDR3 DNA reads TGTGCCAGCAGCGTGGGGACAGCCCCCAATGAGCAGTTCTTC. It codes for CASSVGTAPNEQFF.

The chain couples TRBV11-2 to TRBJ2-7, with a possible D match to TRBD1 (5 bases). V lost 3 bases to trimming and J lost 5 bases, with 11 bases between them. The germline V gene encodes CDR1 SGHAT and CDR2 FQNNGV. This CDR3 contains 13 residues. This CDR3 reads CASSLAGPHEQYV. The CDR3 nucleotides read TGTGCCAGCAGCTTGGCAGGGCCTCACGAGCAGTACGTC.

CDR3 sequence (DNA): TGTGCCAGCAGTTTCGTATCGGGACTAGCAGGCGAGCAGTACTTC. This codes for CASSFVSGLAGEQYF. The genes are TRBV27 and TRBJ2-7, with TRBD2 identical over 9 bases. Germline lookup yields CDR1 MNHEY and CDR2 SMNVEV (reference sequence). The CDR3 has 15 amino acids. Trimming removed 3 bases from V and 6 bases from J; junction bases left unmatched: 9.

This chain connects TRBV7-6 to TRBJ2-1; D not certain. Trimming took off 5 bases at V and 12 bases at J, with 23 bases between the two ends. The length of the CDR3 is 15 residues. Germline V gene lookup returns CDR1 SGHVS and CDR2 FNYEAQ. The CDR3 reads CASSPDNLQERGQFF. The CDR3, as DNA: TGTGCCAGCAGCCCTGATAACCTCCAGGAACGTGGGCAGTTCTTC. Full variable domain (outside the CDR3, taken from reference TRBV7-6 and TRBJ2-1): GAGVSQSPRYKVTKRGQDVALRCDPISGHVSLYWYRQALGQGPEFLTYFNYEAQQDKSGLPNDRFSAERPEGSISTLTIQRTEQRDSAMYRCASSPDNLQERGQFFGPGTRLTVL.

The chain employs TRBV15 and TRBJ2-3; 7 nucleotides align to TRBD1. V trimming: 4 bases; J trimming: 0 bases; junction bases outside the gene matches: 7. The CDR3 loop spans 16 amino acids. CDR1 is LNHNV and CDR2 is YYDKDF in the germline V gene (reference sequence). The CDR3 DNA reads TGTGCCACCAGCACTTCGACAGGGCCCAGCACAGATACGCAGTATTTT. It specifies CATSTSTGPSTDTQYF.

The CDR3 DNA is TGTGCCAGCAGCTTACCCCAGGACAGTATGAACACTGAAGCTTTCTTT. It is translated as CASSLPQDSMNTEAFF. This rearrangement joins TRBV7-2 to TRBJ1-1; possible D gene TRBD1, 6 bases. The CDR3 runs to 16 residues. V dropped 2 bases and J dropped 0 bases, with 13 bases sitting between them. Germline V gene lookup returns CDR1 SGHTA and CDR2 FQGNSA.

The rearrangement joins TRBV4-1 to TRBJ2-3; TRBD1 might be the D (6 bases). CDR1 is MGHRA and CDR2 is YSYEKL in the germline V gene. The CDR3 has 16 amino acids. Trimming pared 1 base from V and 0 bases from J, leaving 11 bases between. The CDR3 region has the DNA TGCGCCAGCAGCCAAGGGTGGGGGCTGAGCACAGATACGCAGTATTTT. Amino acid sequence: CASSQGWGLSTDTQYF.

Only one count was recorded for this clone. The rearrangement uses TRBV7-2 and TRBJ1-1; perhaps TRBD1 as D (5 bases). CDR3 length: 17 amino acids. CDR1 is SGHTA and CDR2 is FQGNSA in the germline V gene. Between the trimmed V and J ends, which lost 0 bases and 0 bases, there was a span of 14 bases. The CDR3, as DNA: TGTGCCAGCAGCTTAGCCCCTCCGACAGCCATGAACACTGAAGCTTTCTTT. This gives the protein CASSLAPPTAMNTEAFF.

In this sample, this clone turned up once. The chain links TRBV29-1 to TRBJ2-7; 7 bases align to TRBD2. Germline CDR1 reads SQVTM; CDR2 reads ANQGSEA. After removal of 7 bases from V and 2 bases from J, the junction contained 5 bases not matched to a gene. This CDR3 is built from 12 residues. CDR3 nucleotides: TGCAGCGCGGGGACTAAAACCTACGAGCAGTACTTC. As protein: CSAGTKTYEQYF.

This chain uses TRBV27 with TRBJ2-7, with 11 bases that match TRBD1. Trimming removed 4 bases from V and 6 bases from J; junction bases left unmatched: 8. The CDR3 is 15 residues long. Germline CDR1 MNHEY, CDR2 SMNVEV (reference sequence). The CDR3 bases are TGTGCCAGCAGTTGGGCAGGACAGGGGGCGTCCGAGCAGTACTTC. Translated: CASSWAGQGASEQYF.

This chain joins TRBV7-9 and TRBJ2-5; TRBD2 aligns across 8 bases. The trim removed 5 bases at V and 5 bases at J, leaving 13 bases unmatched. There are 16 residues in the CDR3. Germline loops: CDR1 SEHNR, CDR2 FQNEAQ (reference sequence). This CDR3 reads CASSPGLAFLEETQYF. The CDR3 coding sequence is TGTGCCAGCAGCCCTGGACTAGCTTTTCTGGAGGAGACCCAGTACTTC.

This rearrangement joins TRBV7-6 to TRBJ2-2, with D possibly TRBD1 on 5 matching bases. The CDR3 loop spans 15 amino acids. Trimming took 8 bases from V and 6 from J, leaving 19 bases between them. The germline V gene has CDR1 SGHVS and CDR2 FNYEAQ. The CDR3 sequence: CASEMTELIPGELFF. The CDR3 DNA follows: TGTGCCAGCGAAATGACAGAGTTGATTCCCGGGGAGCTGTTTTTT.